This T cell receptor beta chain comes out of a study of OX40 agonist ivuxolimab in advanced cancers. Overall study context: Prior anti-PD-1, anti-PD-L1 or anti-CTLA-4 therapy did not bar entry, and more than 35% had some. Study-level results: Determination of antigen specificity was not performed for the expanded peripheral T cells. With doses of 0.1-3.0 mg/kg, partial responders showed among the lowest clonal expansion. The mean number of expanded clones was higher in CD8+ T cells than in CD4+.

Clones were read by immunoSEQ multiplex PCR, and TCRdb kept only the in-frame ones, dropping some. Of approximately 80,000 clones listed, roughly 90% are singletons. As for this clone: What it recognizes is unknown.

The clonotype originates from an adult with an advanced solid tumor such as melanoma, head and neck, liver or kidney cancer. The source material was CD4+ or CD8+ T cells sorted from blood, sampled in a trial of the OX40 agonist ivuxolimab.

CDR3 protein: CASSISQGALGYTF. The CDR3 coding sequence is TGTGCCAGTAGTATCAGTCAGGGGGCGCTTGGCTACACCTTC. The chain recombines TRBV19 with TRBJ1-2; TRBD1 agrees at 8 bases. CDR1 LNHDA and CDR2 SQIVND come from the germline V gene (reference sequence). The CDR3 spans 14 residues. V lost 3 bases, J lost 7 bases, and 7 bases stayed unmatched.